The present T cell receptor (beta chain) was sequenced within a study of identical twins. TCRdb called the 5' RACE reads again in MiXCR, with one record for every CDR3 protein. The sample shows 350,000 to 500,000 distinct CDR3 sequences, around a sixth of them seen only once. This clonotype was seen ten or more times. Its cognate antigen is unknown. Findings of the study overall: Its conclusions, products of cross-sectional statistical analysis, did not come from following the same donors. With monozygotic twins, out-of-frame TCR alpha sharing exceeded what models estimated. Shared out-of-frame alpha sequences (those common to twins) showed excess low generation probability. While abundant cord blood beta clonotypes carried fewer insertions, memory repertoires showed no such pattern.

Germline CDR1 and CDR2: SQVTM and ANQGSEA. CDR3 length: 14 residues. Trimming removed 4 bases at V and 0 bases at J, with 10 bases between. The sample was naive T cells sorted from blood. The V call is TRBV29-1, the J call TRBJ2-1; D gene uncertain. The source is a man aged 50 or older in good health. The chain's CDR3 is CSVAEFSSYNEQFF. CDR3 nucleotide sequence: TGCAGCGTTGCGGAATTCAGCTCCTACAATGAGCAGTTCTTC.